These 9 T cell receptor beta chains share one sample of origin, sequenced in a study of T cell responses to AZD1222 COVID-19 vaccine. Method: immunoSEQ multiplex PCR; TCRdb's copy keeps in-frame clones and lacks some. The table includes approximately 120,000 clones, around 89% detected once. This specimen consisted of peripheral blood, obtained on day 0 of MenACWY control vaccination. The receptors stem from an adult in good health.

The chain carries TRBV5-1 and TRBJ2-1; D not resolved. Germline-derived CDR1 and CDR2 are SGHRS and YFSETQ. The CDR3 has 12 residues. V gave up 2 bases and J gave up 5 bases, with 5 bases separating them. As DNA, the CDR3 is TGCGCCAGCAGCTTAAATAACAATGAGCAGTTCTTC. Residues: CASSLNNNEQFF.

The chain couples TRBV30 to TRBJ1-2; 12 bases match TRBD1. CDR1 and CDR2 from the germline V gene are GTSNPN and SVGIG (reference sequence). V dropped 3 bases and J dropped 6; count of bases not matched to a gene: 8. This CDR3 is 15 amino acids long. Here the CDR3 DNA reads TGTGCCTGGAGCCTCGATCGGGACAGGGGGCATGGCTACACCTTC. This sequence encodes CAWSLDRDRGHGYTF.

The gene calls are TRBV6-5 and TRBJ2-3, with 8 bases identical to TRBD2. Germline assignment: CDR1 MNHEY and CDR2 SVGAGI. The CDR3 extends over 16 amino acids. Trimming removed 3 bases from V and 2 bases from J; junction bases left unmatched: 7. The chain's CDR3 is CASSYMAGGLTDTQYF. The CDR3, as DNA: TGTGCCAGCAGTTATATGGCGGGAGGCCTCACAGATACGCAGTATTTT.

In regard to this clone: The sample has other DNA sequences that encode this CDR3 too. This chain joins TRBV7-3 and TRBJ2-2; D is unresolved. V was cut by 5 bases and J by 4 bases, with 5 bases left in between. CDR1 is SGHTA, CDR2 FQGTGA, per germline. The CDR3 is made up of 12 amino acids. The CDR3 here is CASSPRTGELFF. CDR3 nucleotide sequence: TGTGCCAGCAGCCCCCGCACCGGGGAGCTGTTTTTT.

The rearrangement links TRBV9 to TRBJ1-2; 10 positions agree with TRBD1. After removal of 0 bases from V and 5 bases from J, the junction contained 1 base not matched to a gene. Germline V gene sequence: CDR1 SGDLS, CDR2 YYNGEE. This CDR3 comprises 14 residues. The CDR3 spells CASSVEGQGYGYTF. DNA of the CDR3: TGTGCCAGCAGCGTAGAGGGACAGGGGTATGGCTACACCTTC. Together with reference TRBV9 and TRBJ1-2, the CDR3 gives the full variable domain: DSGVTQTPKHLITATGQRVTLRCSPRSGDLSVYWYQQSLDQGLQFLIQYYNGEERAKGNILERFSAQQFPDLHSELNLSSLELGDSALYFCASSVEGQGYGYTFGSGTRLTVV.

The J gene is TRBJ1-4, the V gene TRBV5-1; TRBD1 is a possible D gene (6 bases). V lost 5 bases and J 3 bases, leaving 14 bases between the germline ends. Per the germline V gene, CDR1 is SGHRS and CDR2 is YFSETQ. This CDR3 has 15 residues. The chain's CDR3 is CASRSHRVANEKLFF. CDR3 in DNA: TGCGCCAGCAGATCCCACAGGGTGGCTAATGAAAAACTGTTTTTT.

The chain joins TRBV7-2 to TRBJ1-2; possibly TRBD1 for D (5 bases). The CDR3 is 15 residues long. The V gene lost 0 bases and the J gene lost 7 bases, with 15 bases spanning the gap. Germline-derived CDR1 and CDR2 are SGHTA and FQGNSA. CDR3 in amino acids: CASSLAEGLSSGYTF. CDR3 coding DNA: TGTGCCAGCAGCTTAGCGGAGGGGCTCTCATCTGGCTACACCTTC.

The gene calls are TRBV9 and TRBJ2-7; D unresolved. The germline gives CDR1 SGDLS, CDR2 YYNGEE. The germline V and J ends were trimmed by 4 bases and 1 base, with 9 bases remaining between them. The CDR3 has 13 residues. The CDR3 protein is CASSSDVSYEQYF. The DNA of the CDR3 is TGTGCCAGCAGCTCAGACGTATCCTACGAGCAGTACTTC.

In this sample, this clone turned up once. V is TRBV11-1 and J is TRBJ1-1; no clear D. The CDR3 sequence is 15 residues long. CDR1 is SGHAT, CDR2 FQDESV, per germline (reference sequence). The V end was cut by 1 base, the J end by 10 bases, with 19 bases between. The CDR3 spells CASSLVGGPTIGAFF. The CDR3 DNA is TGTGCCAGCAGCTTAGTTGGAGGACCCACCATCGGAGCTTTCTTT.